This T cell receptor (beta chain) was sequenced for a study of monozygotic twins with inflammatory bowel disease. CDR3 length: 17 amino acids. CDR1 is MNHEY, CDR2 SVGEGT, per germline. Template-switch reactions added UMIs with a 6-nucleotide sample barcode. One entry per CDR3 protein, without DNA, is what TCRdb gives after re-calling the 5' RACE reads. Its table lists over 110,000 distinct CDR3 sequences. Regarding the study as a whole: Resolution of different T cell subtypes was not achieved. Varied immunosuppressive treatments among patients may have increased repertoire variability.

Remarks on this clonotype: Antigen specificity is unknown.

V usage is TRBV6-2 or TRBV6-3 and J usage is TRBJ1-5; TCRdb designates TRBD1, a call that cannot be tested without DNA. The specimen was blood. The TCR sequence derives from a human donor with ulcerative colitis or Crohn's disease, or a healthy co-twin of an affected twin (not recorded which). The CDR3 spells CASSYIGGQGARQPQHF.